The source of this T cell receptor (beta chain) is a study of blood T cell repertoires in COVID-19. The germline CDR1 and CDR2 sequences are LGHDT and YNNKEL (reference sequence). Trimming cost V 5 bases and J 1 base; bases outside gene matches: 5. There are 16 residues in the CDR3. Sequencing used immunoSEQ multiplex PCR; TCRdb keeps in-frame clones, though not all of them. The sample has roughly 300,000 clones, over 70% seen once; the top ten hold 1.2%. This clone was seen only once. The V and J genes are TRBV3-1 (or the pseudogene TRBV3-2) and TRBJ2-3; TRBD2 matches at 11 bases. The clonotype originates from a woman between 50 and 59 years old with acute or convalescent COVID-19. Sequencing used peripheral blood. The CDR3 sequence: CASSEVLAGGTDTQYF. The CDR3 region has the DNA TGTGCCAGCAGCGAAGTACTAGCGGGAGGCACAGATACGCAGTATTTT.